These T cell receptor beta chains were read from a single sample in a study of breast tumors, draining lymph nodes, adjacent tissues. MiXCR, run by TCRdb on the multiplex PCR reads, gives a single entry per CDR3 protein. The table has 270,000 or so distinct CDR3 sequences, 30% seen once. The specimen was axillary lymph node tissue. The receptors originated from a female donor with breast cancer. Some clones in this sample may be carry-over from other donors' samples. Both conserved end residues are part of each CDR3. A D gene is named only where the DNA matches it firmly. Clone size appears in some rows only: once, few, many, or a class for an expanded clone.

v_gene,j_gene,d_gene,abundance,CDR3nt,CDR3aa
TRBV5-4,TRBJ2-5,TRBD1,many,TGTGCCAGCAGCTTGGTGGGACAGGGAGGGGCGACCCAGTACTTC,CASSLVGQGGATQYF
TRBV6-2/TRBV6-3,TRBJ2-1,TRBD2,.,TGTGCCAGCAGTTACCCGGGACTAGCGGGAGTGAATGAGCAGTTCTTC,CASSYPGLAGVNEQFF
TRBV7-3,TRBJ2-1,TRBD1,many,TGTGCCAGCAGCGTGGACAGGACAGGGAACAATGAGCAGTTCTTC,CASSVDRTGNNEQFF
TRBV7-2,TRBJ2-1,.,many,TGTGCCACCCAGCCGAGAGGTGTCAATGAGCAGTTCTTC,CATQPRGVNEQFF
TRBV18,TRBJ2-7,.,.,TGTGCCAGCTCACCAAATGGACTACCGTCCTACGAGCAGTACTTC,CASSPNGLPSYEQYF
TRBV2,TRBJ1-5,.,many,TGTGCCAGCAGCCCCCAAAGCAATCAGCCCCAGCATTTT,CASSPQSNQPQHF
TRBV27,TRBJ2-7,TRBD2,few,TGTGCCAGCAGACGAGGGACTAGCGGTGTCTACGAGCAGTACTTC,CASRRGTSGVYEQYF
TRBV7-2,TRBJ2-2,TRBD2,many,TGTGCCAGCAGCCCTAGCCCCTTAGCGGGGGCGAACACCGGGGAGCTGTTTTTT,CASSPSPLAGANTGELFF
TRBV6-6,TRBJ1-5,.,many,TGTGCCAGCAGTCCTTCTCCGGGCTCAATTAATCAGCCCCAGCATTTT,CASSPSPGSINQPQHF
TRBV20-1,TRBJ1-4,.,.,TGCAGTGCTAGAGTCCACGGGGGCCCCTATTTTTTT,CSARVHGGPYFF
TRBV10-3,TRBJ2-3,TRBD2,.,TGTGCCATCGCCGGGACTAGCGGGTGGACAGATACGCAGTATTTT,CAIAGTSGWTDTQYF
TRBV6-5,TRBJ1-2,TRBD1,few,TGTGCCAGCAGACAACAGGGGGTCGGCTATGGCTACACCTTC,CASRQQGVGYGYTF
TRBV10-3,TRBJ1-4,TRBD1,.,TGTGCCATCAGTGAAGCGTGGACAGGAGGCGGGTCTAATGAAAAACTGTTTTTT,CAISEAWTGGGSNEKLFF
TRBV29-1,TRBJ2-7,.,.,.,CSGTQPCTSVPAQQRPSYEQYF
TRBV12-3/TRBV12-4,TRBJ1-4,.,many,TGTGCCACCCAGACAGCAACTAATGAAAAACTGTTTTTT,CATQTATNEKLFF
TRBV9,TRBJ1-5,TRBD1,many,TGTGCCAGCAGCGTCAACGACAGGGATCCTCAGCATTTT,CASSVNDRDPQHF
TRBV25-1,TRBJ1-2,.,.,TGTGCCAGCAGTGATTTTCGGATGGGGGGCTACACCTTC,CASSDFRMGGYTF
TRBV9,TRBJ1-2,TRBD1,.,TGTGCCAGCAGCCAAAACGGGACAGGGGTAAGCTGGAACTATGGCTACACCTTC,CASSQNGTGVSWNYGYTF
TRBV2,TRBJ1-5,TRBD1,many,TGTGCCAGCAGGGGGACAGGAGGCGAGCCCCAGCATTTT,CASRGTGGEPQHF
TRBV30,TRBJ2-7,.,.,TGTGCCTGGAGTGCCCTCCACGAGCAGTACTTC,CAWSALHEQYF
TRBV20-1,TRBJ2-3,.,.,TGCAGTGCTAGAGATAGGGTGGGGCCGCAGTGTTTT,CSARDRVGPQCF
TRBV18,TRBJ2-7,.,many,TGTGCCAGCTCACCACAGACGGACTACGAGCAGTACTTC,CASSPQTDYEQYF
TRBV2,TRBJ2-5,.,.,TGTGCCAGCATTTGGGGGGCGGGGGAGACCCAGTACTTC,CASIWGAGETQYF
TRBV18,TRBJ1-6,.,.,TGTGCCAGCTCACCTCAGAGCAGCTCCTATAATTCACCCCTCCACTTT,CASSPQSSSYNSPLHF
TRBV7-2,TRBJ2-2,.,many,TGTGCCAGCAGCTTAGTGGCGGCGGCCACCGGGGAGCTGTTTTTT,CASSLVAAATGELFF
TRBV2,TRBJ1-1,.,.,TGTGCCAGCGGGGGCAGATCCAACACTGAAGCTTTCTTT,CASGGRSNTEAFF
TRBV11-2,TRBJ1-2,.,.,TGTGCCAGCAGCGCGGGTGGGACTAACTATGGCTACACCTTC,CASSAGGTNYGYTF
TRBV20-1,TRBJ1-5,.,many,TGCAGTGCTAGTTTCGGCACAACTAGCAATCAGCCCCAGCATTTT,CSASFGTTSNQPQHF
TRBV27,TRBJ2-7,.,few,TGTGCCAGCAGTTTTAATTGGGGGGCGGGGTACGAGCAGTACTTC,CASSFNWGAGYEQYF
TRBV7-6,TRBJ2-3,TRBD2,many,TGTGCCAGCAGCTTAAGAGGAATAGCGGGAGAAGATACGCAGTATTTT,CASSLRGIAGEDTQYF
TRBV24-1,TRBJ1-2,.,many,TGTGCCACCAGGGCAGGGGAGCGGAATGGCTACACCTTC,CATRAGERNGYTF
TRBV7-2,TRBJ2-7,.,many,TGTGCCAGCAGCCGCGATCTGGACGGTTCCTACGAGCAGTACTTC,CASSRDLDGSYEQYF
TRBV6-5,TRBJ2-1,.,.,TGTGCCAGCACCCCCACGTCAGGACCTTGGTTCTTC,CASTPTSGPWFF
TRBV20-1,TRBJ1-1,TRBD1,many,TGCAGTGCCCCGGACAGGGGGAAAAACACTGAAGCTTTCTTT,CSAPDRGKNTEAFF
TRBV7-2,TRBJ2-3,.,many,TGTGCCAGCAGCCCGGTAGCGGGCACAGATACGCAGTATTTT,CASSPVAGTDTQYF
TRBV29-1,TRBJ2-5,TRBD1,.,TGCAGCGTGACCGACAGGGGGAACCAAGAGACCCAGTACTTC,CSVTDRGNQETQYF
TRBV11-3,TRBJ2-5,TRBD1,many,TGTGCCAGCAGCTTAGGTCAACAGGGGTCCGAGACCCAGTACTTC,CASSLGQQGSETQYF
TRBV20-1,TRBJ1-4,.,many,TGCAGTGCTAGAGATCTAGGCAGCTCTAATGAAAAACTGTTTTTT,CSARDLGSSNEKLFF
TRBV7-3,TRBJ2-3,TRBD1,many,TGTGCCAGCAGCCTTGGACAGGGGATGATGGATACGCAGTATTTT,CASSLGQGMMDTQYF
TRBV20-1,TRBJ1-1,.,few,TGCAGTGCTAACAGACCTGACACTGAAGCTTTCTTT,CSANRPDTEAFF
TRBV15,TRBJ2-7,.,many,TGTGCCACCAGCAGACAGGGGACCGCTTACGAGCAGTACTTC,CATSRQGTAYEQYF
TRBV24-1,TRBJ1-5,.,.,TGTGCCACCAGTGCTAAGGGGGTGAGGCCCCAGCATTTT,CATSAKGVRPQHF
TRBV19,TRBJ2-3,.,many,TGTGCCAGTAGTCTTACAGTCGCCGATGCGCAGTATTTT,CASSLTVADAQYF
TRBV7-2,TRBJ2-6,.,many,TGTGCCAGCAGCCAAAACTCTGGGGCCAACGTCCTGACTTTC,CASSQNSGANVLTF
TRBV20-1,TRBJ2-5,TRBD1,many,TGCAGTGCTAGCGACGACAGGGGGGGGACCCAAGAGACCCAGTACTTC,CSASDDRGGTQETQYF
TRBV29-1,TRBJ1-5,.,.,TGCAGCGTAGAGAGCGGGAGCAATCAGCCCCAGCATTTT,CSVESGSNQPQHF
TRBV15,TRBJ1-5,TRBD1,many,TGTGCCACCAGCAGAGGACAGGGGGGCTATAGCAATCAGCCCCAGCATTTT,CATSRGQGGYSNQPQHF
TRBV7-9,TRBJ2-1,.,many,TGTGCCAGCAGCTTAGGACTGGGGGTGACTGAGCAGTTCTTC,CASSLGLGVTEQFF
TRBV20-1,TRBJ2-5,TRBD1,many,TGCAGTGCACAGGACCGGCAGGGGGCTTTGCAGACCCAGTACTTC,CSAQDRQGALQTQYF
TRBV9,TRBJ2-2,TRBD2,many,TGTGCCAGCAGCGCCCGGACTAGCGGGAGGGTTGGCGGGGAGCTGTTTTTT,CASSARTSGRVGGELFF
TRBV10-1,TRBJ2-3,TRBD2,many,TGCGCCAGCAGTGATCCGGGAGGGCCAAATACGCAGTATTTT,CASSDPGGPNTQYF
TRBV6-1,TRBJ1-5,.,many,TGTGCCAGCAGGGGCGGATCCTATAGCAATCAGCCCCAGCATTTT,CASRGGSYSNQPQHF
TRBV6-4,TRBJ2-7,.,many,TGTGCCAGCAGTGAAGACAGAAGATACTACGAGCAGTACTTC,CASSEDRRYYEQYF